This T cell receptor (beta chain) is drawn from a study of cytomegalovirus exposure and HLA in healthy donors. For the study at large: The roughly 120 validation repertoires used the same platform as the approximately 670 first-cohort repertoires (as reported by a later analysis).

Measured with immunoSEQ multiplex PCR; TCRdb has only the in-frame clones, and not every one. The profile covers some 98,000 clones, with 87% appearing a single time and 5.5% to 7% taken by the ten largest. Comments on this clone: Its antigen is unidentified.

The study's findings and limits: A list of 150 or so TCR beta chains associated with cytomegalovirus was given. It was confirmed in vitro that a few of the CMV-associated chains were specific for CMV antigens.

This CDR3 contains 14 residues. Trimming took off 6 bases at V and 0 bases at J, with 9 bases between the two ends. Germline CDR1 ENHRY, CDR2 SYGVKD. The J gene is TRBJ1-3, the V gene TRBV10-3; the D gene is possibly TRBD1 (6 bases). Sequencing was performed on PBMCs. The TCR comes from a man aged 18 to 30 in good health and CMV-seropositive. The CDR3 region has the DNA TGTGCCATCAGGGGGGACAACTCTGGAAACACCATATATTTT. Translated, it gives CAIRGDNSGNTIYF.